Below, 8 T cell receptor beta chains from the same sample are listed, as sequenced in a study of cytomegalovirus exposure and HLA in healthy donors. PCR amplification relied on 60 Vbeta primers (plus 13 Jbeta primers). Some clones are missing from TCRdb's copy, which holds only in-frame ones; the method was immunoSEQ multiplex PCR. The data hold some 38,000 clones, with around 53% observed a single time. Source material: PBMCs. These receptors were collected from a woman aged 40 to 49 in good health and CMV-seropositive.

The chain employs TRBV11-2 and TRBJ2-1, with TRBD2 as a possible D gene (7 bases). The CDR3 has 13 amino acids. Germline V lookup: CDR1 SGHAT, CDR2 FQNNGV. V lost 3 bases to trimming and J lost 7 bases, with 10 bases between them. DNA of the CDR3: TGTGCCAGCAGCTTCGGGGGGCGGAATGAGCAGTTCTTC. Encoded protein: CASSFGGRNEQFF.

A few counts support this clone. This chain's CDR3 is CASRPGFSNTEAFF. CDR3 sequence (DNA): TGCGCCAGCAGGCCGGGATTCTCGAACACTGAAGCTTTCTTT. This chain uses TRBV4-1 with TRBJ1-1; D unresolved. The V gene lost 6 bases and the J gene lost 1 base, with 12 bases spanning the gap. The CDR3 has 14 amino acids. The germline gives CDR1 MGHRA, CDR2 YSYEKL.

This chain links TRBV2 with TRBJ2-3; 9 nucleotides match TRBD2. V lost 8 bases to trimming and J lost 3 bases; unmatched junction nucleotides: 6. Germline loops: CDR1 SNHLY, CDR2 FYNNEI. This CDR3 contains 14 residues. CDR3 region: CASGLAGVTDTQYF. The CDR3 DNA reads as TGTGCCAGCGGTTTAGCGGGGGTGACAGATACGCAGTATTTT.

The chain has TRBV7-3 and TRBJ1-1, with D possibly being TRBD1 (5 bases). Looked up from germline, CDR1 is SGHTA and CDR2 is FQGTGA. The V gene lost 2 bases and the J gene lost 3 bases, with 10 bases spanning the gap. CDR3 length equals 14 residues. The CDR3 here is CASSLGGLDTEAFF. CDR3 nucleotide sequence: TGTGCCAGCAGCTTAGGGGGGTTGGACACTGAAGCTTTCTTT.

The chain couples TRBV28 to TRBJ1-5; 9 bases line up with TRBD1. This CDR3 contains 21 residues. Trimming removed 7 bases from V and 0 bases from J; junction bases left unmatched: 22. Germline V gene lookup returns CDR1 MDHEN and CDR2 SYDVKM. The CDR3 spells CASTPPHTGGFLYTSNQPQHF. The CDR3 DNA reads as TGTGCCAGCACCCCCCCCCACACAGGGGGCTTCTTATATACTAGCAATCAGCCCCAGCATTTT. Drawing the rest from reference TRBV28 and TRBJ1-5, the complete variable domain is DVKVTQSSRYLVKRTGEKVFLECVQDMDHENMFWYRQDPGLGLRLIYFSYDVKMKEKGDIPEGYSVSREKKERFSLILESASTNQTSMYLCASTPPHTGGFLYTSNQPQHFGDGTRLSIL.

A few counts support this clone. The J gene is TRBJ1-2, the V gene TRBV7-3; 7 bases map to TRBD1. Per germline, CDR1 SGHTA and CDR2 FQGTGA. V lost 5 bases and J lost 1; bases outside the gene matches: 7. The CDR3 is made up of 15 amino acids. CDR3 in amino acids: CASSPQGGSNYGYTF. The CDR3, as DNA: TGTGCCAGCAGCCCCCAGGGGGGAAGTAACTATGGCTACACCTTC.

The gene calls are TRBV5-4 and TRBJ2-1, with TRBD2 matching over 9 bases. This CDR3 is built from 18 residues. CDR1 is SGHNT, CDR2 YYREEE, per germline (reference sequence). J was trimmed by 6 bases and V by 4 bases; bases with no gene match: 17. CDR3 loop: CASSPVRGRRGGANEQFF. The CDR3 DNA follows: TGTGCCAGCAGCCCGGTAAGGGGACGGCGCGGGGGGGCCAATGAGCAGTTCTTC.

The chain links TRBV9 to TRBJ1-2, with a weak D call TRBD1 (6 bases). The length of the CDR3 is 15 residues. Trimming stripped 4 bases from V and 1 base from J, with 14 bases between. The germline V gene encodes CDR1 SGDLS and CDR2 YYNGEE. The DNA of the CDR3 is TGTGCCAGCAGCCTTGCGACAGGAAATAACTATGGCTACACCTTC. Encoded protein: CASSLATGNNYGYTF.